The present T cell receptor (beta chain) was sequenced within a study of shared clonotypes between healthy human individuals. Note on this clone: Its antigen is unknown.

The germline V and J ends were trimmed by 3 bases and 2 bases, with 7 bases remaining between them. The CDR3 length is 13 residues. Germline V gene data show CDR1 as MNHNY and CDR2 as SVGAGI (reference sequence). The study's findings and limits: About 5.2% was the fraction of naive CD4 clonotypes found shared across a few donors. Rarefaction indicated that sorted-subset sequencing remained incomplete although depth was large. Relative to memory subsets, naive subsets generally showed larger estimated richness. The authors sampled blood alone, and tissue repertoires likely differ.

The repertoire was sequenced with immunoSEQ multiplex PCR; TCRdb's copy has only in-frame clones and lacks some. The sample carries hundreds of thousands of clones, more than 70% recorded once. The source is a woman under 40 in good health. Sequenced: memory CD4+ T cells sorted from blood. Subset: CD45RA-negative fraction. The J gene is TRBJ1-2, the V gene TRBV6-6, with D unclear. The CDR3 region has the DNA TGTGCCAGCAGTTATGAAGGGAACTATGGCTACACCTTC. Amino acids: CASSYEGNYGYTF.